The entry below gives a single T cell receptor (beta chain) sequence along with its context. Its antigen is as yet unknown. The data stem from a study of T cell responses to AZD1222 COVID-19 vaccine. Study observations and caveats: The breadth and depth of Spike-specific TCRs increased once two AZD1222 doses had been given. Only a handful of AZD1222 recipients tested seropositive at baseline. Unmutated regions of variants are reportedly targeted by nearly half of spike-specific TCRs.

The CDR3 is 15 residues long. Trimming left V 6 bases short and J 4 bases short, with 18 bases between. Germline V gene sequence: CDR1 MNHEY, CDR2 SMNVEV (reference sequence). Assay used: immunoSEQ multiplex PCR; TCRdb lists only in-frame clones, some missing. The data hold 130,000 to 150,000 clones, with roughly nine tenths observed a single time. This TCR came from an adult who received the AZD1222 COVID-19 vaccine. The V gene is TRBV27, the J gene TRBJ1-2; a possible D gene is TRBD1 (5 bases). The sequences come from peripheral blood, collected 28 days after the second AZD1222 dose. The CDR3 region has the DNA TGTGCCAGCAGCCCCAGGCAGGGTAGGGGCTATGGCTACACCTTC. It translates to CASSPRQGRGYGYTF.